The clone carrying this T cell receptor beta chain has a single count. What it binds is not known. The data are from a study of T cell responses to AZD1222 COVID-19 vaccine. Study results and limitations: Spike-spanning, vaccine-associated CD4 TCRs were dominant at 160-218 and 743-854. Baseline seropositivity occurred in only a handful of AZD1222 recipients. Donors were largely white British and mainly female; clonal diversity was possibly underestimated. Increases in Spike-specific TCR breadth and depth were seen after two AZD1222 doses.

TCRdb keeps only in-frame clones here, not all; method: immunoSEQ multiplex PCR. The data hold 120,000 to 150,000 clones, with roughly nine tenths observed a single time. The CDR3 is made up of 14 amino acids. V gave up 5 bases and J gave up 11 bases; unmatched junction bases: 10. Germline lookup yields CDR1 MGHRA and CDR2 YSYEKL. The rearrangement joins TRBV4-1 to TRBJ1-1, with 11 positions matching TRBD1. This receptor was obtained from an adult who received the AZD1222 COVID-19 vaccine. This specimen consisted of peripheral blood, obtained 28 days after the second AZD1222 dose. CDR3 residues: CASSNRDRGFVAFF. DNA of the CDR3: TGCGCCAGCAGCAACCGGGACAGGGGGTTTGTGGCTTTCTTT.